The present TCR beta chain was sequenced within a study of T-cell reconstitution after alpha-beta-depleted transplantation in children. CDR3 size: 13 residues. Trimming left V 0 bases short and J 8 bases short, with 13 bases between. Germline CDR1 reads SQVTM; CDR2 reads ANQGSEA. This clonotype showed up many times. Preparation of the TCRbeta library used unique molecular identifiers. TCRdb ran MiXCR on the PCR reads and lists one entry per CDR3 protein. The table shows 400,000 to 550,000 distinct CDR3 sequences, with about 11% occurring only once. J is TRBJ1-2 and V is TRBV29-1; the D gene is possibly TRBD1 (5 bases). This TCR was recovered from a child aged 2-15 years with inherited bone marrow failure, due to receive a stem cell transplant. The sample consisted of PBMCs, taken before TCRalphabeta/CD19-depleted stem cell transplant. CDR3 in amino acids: CSVEELRGEGYTF. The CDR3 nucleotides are TGCAGCGTTGAAGAACTCCGGGGGGAAGGCTACACCTTC.